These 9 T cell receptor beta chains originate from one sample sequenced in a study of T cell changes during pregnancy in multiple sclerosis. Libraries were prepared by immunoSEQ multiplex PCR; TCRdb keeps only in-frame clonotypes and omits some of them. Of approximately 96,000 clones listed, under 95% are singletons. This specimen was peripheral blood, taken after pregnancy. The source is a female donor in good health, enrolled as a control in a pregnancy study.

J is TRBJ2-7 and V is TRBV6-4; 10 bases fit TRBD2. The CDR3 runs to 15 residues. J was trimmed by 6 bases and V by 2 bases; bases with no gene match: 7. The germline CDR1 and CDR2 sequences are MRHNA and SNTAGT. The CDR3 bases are TGTGCCAGCAGTGACCCCGGGACTAGCGAATTCGAGCAGTACTTC. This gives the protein CASSDPGTSEFEQYF.

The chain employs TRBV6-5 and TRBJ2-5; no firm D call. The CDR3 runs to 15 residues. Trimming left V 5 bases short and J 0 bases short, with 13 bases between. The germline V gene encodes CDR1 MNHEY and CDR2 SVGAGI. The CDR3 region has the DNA TGTGCCAGCAGTCCCGGGTCTAAATACCAAGAGACCCAGTACTTC. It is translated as CASSPGSKYQETQYF.

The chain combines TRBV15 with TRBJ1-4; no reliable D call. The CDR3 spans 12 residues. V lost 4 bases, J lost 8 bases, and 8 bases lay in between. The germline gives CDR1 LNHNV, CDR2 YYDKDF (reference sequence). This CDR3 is CATSTGGEKLFF. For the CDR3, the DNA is TGTGCCACCAGCACTGGAGGGGAAAAACTGTTTTTT. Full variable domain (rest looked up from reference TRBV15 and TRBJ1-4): DAMVIQNPRYQVTQFGKPVTLSCSQTLNHNVMYWYQQKSSQAPKLLFHYYDKDFNNEADTPDNFQSRRPNTSFCFLDIRSPGLGDTAMYLCATSTGGEKLFFGSGTQLSVL.

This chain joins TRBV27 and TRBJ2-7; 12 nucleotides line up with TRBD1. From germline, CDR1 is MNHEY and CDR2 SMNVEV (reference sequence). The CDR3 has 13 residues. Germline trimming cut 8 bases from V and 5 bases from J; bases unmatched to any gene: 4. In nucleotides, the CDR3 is TGTGCCAGCGGGGGACAGGGGGCCCACGAGCAGTACTTC. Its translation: CASGGQGAHEQYF.

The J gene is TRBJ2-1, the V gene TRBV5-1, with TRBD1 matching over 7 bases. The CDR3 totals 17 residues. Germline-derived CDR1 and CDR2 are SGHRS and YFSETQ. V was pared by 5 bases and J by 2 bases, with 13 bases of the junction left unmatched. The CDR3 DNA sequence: TGCGCCAGCAGTACTACCTCGGCCGGGACAGCCTACAATGAGCAGTTCTTC. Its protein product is CASSTTSAGTAYNEQFF.

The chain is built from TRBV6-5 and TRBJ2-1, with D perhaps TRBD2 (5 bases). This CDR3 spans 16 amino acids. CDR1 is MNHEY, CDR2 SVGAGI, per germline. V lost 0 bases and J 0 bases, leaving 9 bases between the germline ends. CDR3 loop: CASSYSSGNSYNEQFF. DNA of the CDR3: TGTGCCAGCAGTTACTCGAGCGGCAACTCCTACAATGAGCAGTTCTTC.

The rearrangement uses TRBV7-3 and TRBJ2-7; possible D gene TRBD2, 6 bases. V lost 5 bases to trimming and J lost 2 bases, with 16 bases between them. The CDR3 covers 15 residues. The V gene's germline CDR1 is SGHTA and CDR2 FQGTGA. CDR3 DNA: TGTGCCAGCAGCCCAGGAGGCGGGGCGCCCTACGAGCAGTACTTC. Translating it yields CASSPGGGAPYEQYF.

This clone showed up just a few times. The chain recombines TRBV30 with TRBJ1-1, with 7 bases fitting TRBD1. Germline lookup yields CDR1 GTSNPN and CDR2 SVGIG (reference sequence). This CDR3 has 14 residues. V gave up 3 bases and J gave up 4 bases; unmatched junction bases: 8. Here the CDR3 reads CAWSQGRGATEAFF. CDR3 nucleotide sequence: TGTGCCTGGAGCCAGGGCAGGGGGGCCACTGAAGCTTTCTTT.

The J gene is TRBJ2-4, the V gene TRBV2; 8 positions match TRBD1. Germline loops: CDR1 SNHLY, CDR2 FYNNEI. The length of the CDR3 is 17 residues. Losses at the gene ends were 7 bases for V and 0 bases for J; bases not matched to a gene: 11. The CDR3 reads CASTPWVGQGAKNIQYF. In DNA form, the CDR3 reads TGTGCCAGCACCCCCTGGGTCGGACAGGGAGCCAAAAACATTCAGTACTTC.